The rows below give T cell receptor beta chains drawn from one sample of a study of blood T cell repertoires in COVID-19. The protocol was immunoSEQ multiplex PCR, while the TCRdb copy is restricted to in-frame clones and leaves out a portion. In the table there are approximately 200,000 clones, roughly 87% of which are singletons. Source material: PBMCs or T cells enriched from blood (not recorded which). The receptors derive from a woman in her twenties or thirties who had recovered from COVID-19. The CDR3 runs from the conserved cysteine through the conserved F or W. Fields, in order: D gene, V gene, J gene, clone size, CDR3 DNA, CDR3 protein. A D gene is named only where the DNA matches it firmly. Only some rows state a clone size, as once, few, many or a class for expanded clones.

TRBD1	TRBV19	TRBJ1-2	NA	TGTGCCAGTAGTATAAGAGGGGGCACGGATGGCTACACCTTC	CASSIRGGTDGYTF
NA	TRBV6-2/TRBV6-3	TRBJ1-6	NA	TGTGCCAGCAGTTACTCGCAGGGCCCGGGAGGGTCACCCCTCCACTTT	CASSYSQGPGGSPLHF
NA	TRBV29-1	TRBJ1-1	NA	TGCAGCGTTGGACTTGAAGCTTTCTTT	CSVGLEAFF
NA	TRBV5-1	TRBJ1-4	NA	TGCGCCAGCAGCCCCGGGGAGTTTGACGAAAAACTGTTTTTT	CASSPGEFDEKLFF
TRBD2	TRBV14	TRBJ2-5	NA	TGTGCCAGCAGCCGGGGACTAGCGGGAAAAGGAGAGACCCAGTACTTC	CASSRGLAGKGETQYF
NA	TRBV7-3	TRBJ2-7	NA	TGTGCCAGCAGCTTACTACAGGCCAACTCCTACGAGCAGTACTTC	CASSLLQANSYEQYF
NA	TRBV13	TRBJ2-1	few	TGTGCCAGCAGCCTTGGAAAGGGACACCTATACAATGAGCAGTTCTTC	CASSLGKGHLYNEQFF
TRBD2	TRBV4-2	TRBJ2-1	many	TGTGCCAGCAGCCAAGATCGGGGGGGCTACAATGAGCAGTTCTTC	CASSQDRGGYNEQFF
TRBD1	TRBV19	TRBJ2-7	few	TGTGCCAGTAGTATAGCCATGGACAGGGGATACGAGCAGTACTTC	CASSIAMDRGYEQYF
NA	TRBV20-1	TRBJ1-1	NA	TGCAGTGCTTCAGAGAACACTGAAGCTTTCTTT	CSASENTEAFF